Listed below are T cell receptor beta chains from one sample, sequenced in a study of T cells in Graves' hyperthyroidism and ophthalmopathy. Each CDR3 protein gets one entry after TCRdb re-called the multiplex PCR reads with MiXCR. The sample shows fewer than 400,000 distinct CDR3 sequences, 15% to 17% of them seen only once. Sequences were obtained from blood. The receptors shown here come from a woman younger than 35 with Graves' hyperthyroidism that later progressed to Graves' ophthalmopathy. The CDR3 runs from the conserved cysteine through the conserved F or W. The order of the fields is J gene, V gene, clone size, D gene, CDR3 protein, CDR3 DNA. The D gene is left open where the match is weak. Rows may omit the clone size; those that give it use once, few, many or a size class.

TRBJ2-1 TRBV28 many - CASSSEGEVYNEQFF TGTGCCAGCAGTTCGGAGGGAGAGGTCTACAATGAGCAGTTCTTC
TRBJ2-7 TRBV13 many TRBD2 CASSLSGGSYEQYF TGTGCCAGCAGCTTATCGGGGGGGTCCTACGAGCAGTACTTC
TRBJ2-1 TRBV5-5 many - CASKLRQDYNEQFF TGTGCCAGCAAGTTACGACAGGATTACAATGAGCAGTTCTTC
TRBJ1-1 TRBV11-3 many - CASSLNPPPNTEAFF TGTGCCAGCAGCTTAAACCCGCCACCGAACACTGAAGCTTTCTTT
TRBJ1-6 TRBV2 few - CASSEWGEDSPLHF TGTGCCAGCAGTGAATGGGGTGAAGATTCACCCCTCCACTTT
TRBJ2-1 TRBV4-3 - TRBD1 CASSQYPPGQGSDEQFF TGCGCCAGCAGCCAATACCCCCCGGGACAGGGTAGCGACGAGCAGTTCTTC
TRBJ2-5 TRBV4-2 - TRBD2 CASSPKAGEETQYF TGTGCCAGCAGCCCCAAGGCGGGAGAAGAGACCCAGTACTTC
TRBJ2-7 TRBV20-1 many TRBD1 CSARDRGRSYEQYF TGCAGTGCCAGGGACAGGGGGCGCTCCTACGAGCAGTACTTC
TRBJ2-7 TRBV4-3 few TRBD1 CASSQEDRTGSYEQYF TGCGCCAGCAGCCAAGAAGATAGGACAGGGTCCTACGAGCAGTACTTC
TRBJ2-2 TRBV11-2 many TRBD1 CASSSFRDRFWGELFF TGTGCCAGCAGCTCGTTCCGGGACAGATTTTGGGGGGAGCTGTTTTTT
TRBJ2-7 TRBV15 - TRBD2 CATSLPWGLAGDIPQYF TGTGCCACCAGCCTGCCGTGGGGGCTAGCGGGCGATATTCCGCAGTACTTC
TRBJ1-1 TRBV7-9 few - CASSLYPGPPEAFF TGTGCCAGCAGCTTATACCCGGGCCCCCCTGAAGCTTTCTTT
TRBJ2-2 TRBV6-1 once TRBD2 CASTGTSRNTGELFF TGTGCCAGCACCGGGACTAGCAGGAACACCGGGGAGCTGTTTTTT
TRBJ1-2 TRBV4-1 few - CASSQSRDGGYGYTF TGCGCCAGCAGCCAATCTCGGGACGGGGGTTATGGCTACACCTTC
TRBJ2-1 TRBV28 many TRBD2 CASSPWTSLVGDEQFF TGTGCCAGCAGTCCGTGGACTAGCTTAGTTGGCGATGAGCAGTTCTTC
TRBJ2-7 TRBV5-1 - TRBD1 CASSTGTVPYEQYF TGCGCCAGCAGCACCGGGACAGTCCCCTACGAGCAGTACTTC
TRBJ2-7 TRBV29-1 - TRBD1 CSVFEGAPFEQYF TGCAGCGTTTTCGAGGGGGCGCCTTTCGAGCAGTACTTC
TRBJ2-1 TRBV7-9 many - CASEPRGAEQFF TGTGCCAGCGAACCTCGAGGCGCCGAGCAGTTCTTC
TRBJ2-1 TRBV20-1 many TRBD2 CSAKDYLAVEQFF TGCAGTGCTAAGGACTACCTAGCGGTTGAGCAGTTCTTC
TRBJ2-7 TRBV28 - - CASSFSIGSGYEQYF TGTGCCAGCAGTTTTTCTATCGGGAGTGGGTACGAGCAGTACTTC
TRBJ1-5 TRBV15 - - CATSTRQGQPQHF TGTGCCACCAGCACCCGCCAGGGGCAGCCCCAGCATTTT
TRBJ2-7 TRBV28 few TRBD2 CASSFHVTSGIPDSYEQYF TGTGCCAGCAGTTTTCACGTGACTAGCGGGATCCCCGACTCCTACGAGCAGTACTTC
TRBJ2-1 TRBV3-1 many - CASSQDRSGGQFF TGTGCCAGCAGCCAAGATCGGTCCGGGGGGCAGTTCTTC
TRBJ2-7 TRBV28 many TRBD1 CASSLGTGGEQYF TGTGCCAGCAGTTTAGGGACAGGGGGCGAGCAGTACTTC
TRBJ2-7 TRBV20-1 - TRBD2 CSLLAGGPSPPIYEQYF TGCAGCCTACTAGCGGGAGGGCCCTCCCCCCCGATTTACGAGCAGTACTTC
TRBJ2-1 TRBV20-1 many - CSAPREFSYNEQFF TGCAGTGCTCCCCGTGAGTTTTCCTACAATGAGCAGTTCTTC
TRBJ2-3 TRBV10-3 - TRBD2 CAIKTLSSGRGADTQYF TGTGCCATCAAGACTCTCTCTAGCGGGAGAGGGGCAGATACGCAGTATTTT
TRBJ2-5 TRBV27 many TRBD2 CASSFGLAGGQETQYF TGTGCCAGCAGTTTCGGACTAGCGGGAGGGCAAGAGACCCAGTACTTC
TRBJ1-2 TRBV19 few - CASTPLPSGPPLYGYTF TGTGCCAGTACCCCCTTACCCTCGGGACCACCTTTATATGGCTACACCTTC
TRBJ2-2 TRBV27 few TRBD2 CASSLGSGKNTGELFF TGTGCCAGCAGTTTGGGTAGCGGGAAAAACACCGGGGAGCTGTTTTTT
TRBJ2-2 TRBV20-1 many TRBD2 CSARPTSGIFGELFF TGCAGTGCTAGACCTACTAGCGGGATTTTCGGGGAGCTGTTTTTT
TRBJ1-1 TRBV20-1 many - CSRGPEAFF TGCAGCCGAGGTCCTGAAGCTTTCTTT
TRBJ1-1 TRBV19 - - CASSIRPGVPEAFF TGTGCCAGTAGTATCCGACCAGGGGTTCCTGAAGCTTTCTTT
TRBJ2-5 TRBV7-8 many - CASSLGWRGPTKETQYF TGTGCCAGCAGCTTAGGCTGGAGGGGCCCCACCAAGGAGACCCAGTACTTC
TRBJ2-3 TRBV6-2/TRBV6-3 - - CASTISNTQYF TGTGCCAGCACCATCTCAAATACGCAGTATTTT
TRBJ2-7 TRBV12-3/TRBV12-4 - TRBD2 CASSFRLAGTYEQYF TGTGCCAGCAGTTTCCGGCTAGCGGGAACCTACGAGCAGTACTTC
TRBJ1-2 TRBV12-3/TRBV12-4 - - CASSLIGINYGYTF TGTGCCAGCAGTTTGATCGGAATTAACTATGGCTACACCTTC
TRBJ1-5 TRBV28 - - CASSFRGRGDQPQHF TGTGCCAGCAGTTTCAGGGGCAGGGGCGATCAGCCCCAGCATTTT
TRBJ2-2 TRBV9 few - CASSVDRESGELFF TGTGCCAGCAGCGTAGACAGGGAAAGCGGGGAGCTGTTTTTT
TRBJ1-4 TRBV28 few - CASSLPAGVVEKLFF TGTGCCAGCAGTTTACCGGCAGGCGTAGTGGAAAAACTGTTTTTT
TRBJ1-2 TRBV11-2 - - CASSPEAWGSRGYTF TGTGCCAGCAGCCCCGAGGCCTGGGGGAGTAGGGGCTACACCTTC
TRBJ1-6 TRBV2 few TRBD1 CASGGPPGTANSPLHF TGTGCCAGCGGGGGGCCGCCCGGGACAGCCAATTCACCCCTCCACTTT
TRBJ2-3 TRBV19 - TRBD1 CASSMGQGATGDTQYF TGTGCCAGTAGTATGGGACAGGGGGCTACAGGAGATACGCAGTATTTT
TRBJ1-6 TRBV27 few - CASSSNSRDFNSPLHF TGTGCCAGCAGTTCCAATAGCAGGGATTTTAATTCACCCCTCCACTTT
TRBJ1-5 TRBV4-2 few - CASSQDPGGNQPQHF TGTGCCAGCAGCCAAGATCCCGGGGGGAATCAGCCCCAGCATTTT
TRBJ1-5 TRBV6-2/TRBV6-3 - TRBD1 CASSPTGGYQPQHF TGTGCCAGCAGTCCGACAGGGGGATATCAGCCCCAGCATTTT